Listed here are 19 T cell receptor beta chains from one sample, sequenced in a study of tumor and adjacent non-tumor tissue in lung cancer. The template was RNA from unsorted bulk tissue. This non-tumor lung sample came from over 3 cm beyond the tumor edge. Three rounds of nested PCR, following a modified ARM-PCR protocol, produced the TCRbeta library. MiXCR, applied by TCRdb to the multiplex PCR reads, yields one record per CDR3 protein. Of over 35,000 distinct CDR3 sequences detected, roughly 60% appear once; the ten largest clones hold roughly 42%. Sequencing was done on a sample of distant non-tumor lung tissue. These TCRs come from a man between 50 and 59 years old with non-small cell lung cancer.

To note about this clonotype: The conserved phenylalanine or tryptophan is not found at the CDR3 terminus, so this likely reflects a read error. V is TRBV7-8 and J is TRBJ2-3; unclear D gene. CDR3 length equals 12 residues. The germline CDR1 and CDR2 sequences are SGHVS and FQNEAQ. Trimming took off 6 bases at V and 12 bases at J, with 16 bases between the two ends. The chain's CDR3 is CASSDGWETQYS. The CDR3 DNA reads TGTGCCAGCAGTGACGGTTGGGAAACACAGTATAGT.

Comments on this clonotype: One end of the junction varies from germline; a read error may be responsible. The chain is built from TRBV6-1 and TRBJ2-7; unclear D gene. CDR1 MNHNS and CDR2 SASEGT come from the germline V gene. The CDR3 contains 12 residues. The CDR3 DNA follows: TGTGCCAGCAATCATAGATCCTACGAGCAGCACTTC. Amino acid sequence: CASNHRSYEQHF.

In regard to this clonotype: It may be a read error: a sequence one base away is much more abundant. The chain recombines TRBV6-5 with TRBJ2-3; 8 bases are shared with TRBD2. Germline CDR1 MNHEY, CDR2 SVGAGI. The CDR3 sequence is 14 residues long. The trim removed 6 bases at V and 6 bases at J, leaving 8 bases unmatched. CDR3 region: CASRVGLDVDTQYF. In DNA, the CDR3 is TGTGCCAGCAGAGTGGGACTAGATGTCGATACGCAGTATTTT.

This clonotype was found many times. The rearrangement uses TRBV28 and TRBJ2-7; TRBD1 aligns across 7 bases. V gave up 7 bases and J gave up 4 bases; unmatched junction bases: 7. This CDR3 is built from 13 residues. CDR1 is MDHEN, CDR2 SYDVKM, per germline. The CDR3 bases are TGTGCCAGCACCCTAGGGGGCTCGTACGAGCAGTACTTC. Translated, it gives CASTLGGSYEQYF.

In its sample, this clonotype was seen once. The CDR3 coding sequence is TGTGCCAGCACCGGGACACTGAACACCGGGAGCTCTTTTTTT. Protein product: CASTGTLNTGSSFF. The gene calls are TRBV5-8 and TRBJ2-2; D possibly uses TRBD1 or TRBD2 (6 bases each). The germline CDR1 and CDR2 sequences are SGHTS and YDEGEE. The V gene lost 6 bases and the J gene lost 17 bases, with 26 bases spanning the gap. The CDR3 length is 14 residues.

Remarks on this clonotype: One end of the junction is discordant with germline, which a read error may explain. V usage is TRBV5-4 and J usage is TRBJ1-4; 7 bases map to TRBD1. Germline V lookup: CDR1 SGHNT, CDR2 YYREEE (reference sequence). The CDR3 totals 16 residues. As DNA, the CDR3 is TGTGTCAGCAGCGAGAACAGGGGAGTAACTAACGAAAAACTGTTTTTT. Protein sequence: CVSSENRGVTNEKLFF.

The rearrangement joins TRBV7-9 to TRBJ2-1; 8 bases agree with TRBD1. The CDR3 contains 17 residues. Germline CDR1 is SEHNR and CDR2 is FQNEAQ (reference sequence). V shed 5 bases, J shed 6 bases, and the junction held 15 bases outside the gene matches. The CDR3 is CASSPRTGRLAFNEQFF. CDR3 DNA sequence: TGTGCCAGCAGCCCACGGACAGGGCGACTCGCCTTCAATGAGCAGTTCTTC. The full variable domain, with the rest looked up from reference TRBV7-9 and TRBJ2-1, is DTGVSQNPRHKITKRGQNVTFRCDPISEHNRLYWYRQTLGQGPEFLTYFQNEAQLEKSRLLSDRFSAERPKGSFSTLEIQRTEQGDSAMYLCASSPRTGRLAFNEQFFGPGTRLTVL.

The gene calls are TRBV10-3 and TRBJ2-3; unclear D gene. The CDR3 consists of 12 residues. The germline V gene has CDR1 ENHRY and CDR2 SYGVKD. This CDR3 is CAIQACTDTQYF. As DNA, the CDR3 is TGTGCTATCCAGGCGTGCACAGATACGCAGTATTTT.

A remark on this clonotype: Since no conserved phenylalanine or tryptophan closes the CDR3, a read error is the likely cause. V usage is TRBV29-1 and J usage is TRBJ1-1, with TRBD1 as a possible D gene (6 bases). Germline-derived CDR1 and CDR2 are SQVTM and ANQGSEA. Trimming took 6 bases from V and 8 from J, leaving 16 bases between them. CDR3 length: 12 amino acids. CDR3 sequence (DNA): TGCAGCGTCACAGGGAAGTGTTTAGAAGCTTTCTTA. Its translation is CSVTGKCLEAFL.

This clonotype was seen a handful of times. The genes are TRBV29-1 and TRBJ2-2; 10 bases match TRBD2. V shed 4 bases, J shed 7 bases, and the junction held 3 bases outside the gene matches. There are 13 residues in the CDR3. Germline loops: CDR1 SQVTM, CDR2 ANQGSEA. Here the CDR3 reads CSVGLAGFGELFF. The CDR3 coding sequence is TGCAGCGTTGGACTAGCGGGTTTCGGGGAGCTGTTTTTT.

For this clonotype: This may stem from a read error, because a much larger clone lies one nucleotide away. V and J are TRBV30 and TRBJ1-6, with D unclear. From germline, CDR1 is GTSNPN and CDR2 SVGIG (reference sequence). The CDR3 is 14 residues long. The DNA of the CDR3 is TGTGCCTGGAGTGGGGAACAGTTGAATTCACCCATCCACTTT. This gives the protein CAWSGEQLNSPIHF. The entire variable domain, with the rest obtained from reference TRBV30 and TRBJ1-6, is as follows: SQTIHQWPATLVQPVGSPLSLECTVEGTSNPNLYWYRQAAGRGLQLLFYSVGIGQISSEVPQNLSASRPQDRQFILSSKKLLLSDSGFYLCAWSGEQLNSPIHFGNGTRLTVT.

This clonotype appeared many times. The chain uses TRBV4-1 and TRBJ2-1; D gene ambiguous. The CDR3 totals 15 residues. The V end lost 0 bases, the J end lost 5 bases, and 11 bases lay between the germline ends. Germline V gives CDR1 MGHRA, CDR2 YSYEKL. CDR3 sequence reads: CASSQDSPSDNEQFF. CDR3 nucleotide sequence: TGCGCCAGCAGCCAAGATTCACCGTCGGACAATGAGCAGTTCTTC.

In its sample, this clonotype was seen once. The chain joins TRBV6-5 to TRBJ1-2; a possible D gene is TRBD1 (5 bases). Trimming took 6 bases from V and 6 from J, leaving 20 bases between them. CDR1 is MNHEY, CDR2 SVGAGI, per germline. This CDR3 has 15 amino acids. CDR3 loop: CASSYGASRTHGYTF. The DNA of the CDR3 is TGTGCCAGCAGCTACGGAGCCTCCAGGACACATGGCTACACCTTC.

For this clonotype: At one end, the junction sequence differs from germline, possibly due to a read error. The V call is TRBV5-4, the J call TRBJ2-7; the D is unclear. The CDR3 length is 14 residues. Germline lookup yields CDR1 SGHNT and CDR2 YYREEE (reference sequence). This chain's CDR3 is CASSLDQDRHEQHF. As DNA, the CDR3 is TGTGCCAGCAGCTTGGATCAGGACCGCCACGAGCAGCACTTC.

With regard to this clonotype: A much larger clone is a single base away; this may be a read error. The gene calls are TRBV28 and TRBJ2-2, with D possibly matching TRBD1 (5 bases). CDR3 length: 13 residues. The V end lost 6 bases, the J end lost 7 bases, and 12 bases lay between the germline ends. Looked up from germline, CDR1 is MDHEN and CDR2 is SYDVKM. The CDR3 sequence: CASRSAGIGELFF. DNA of the CDR3: TGTGCCAGCAGATCCGCAGGGATCGGGGAGCTGTTTTTT.

This clonotype was counted between two and nine times. Possible read error: a much larger clone is one base away. The chain uses TRBV13 and TRBJ2-3; possible D gene TRBD1, 5 bases. Germline CDR1 and CDR2: PRHDT and FYEKMQ (reference sequence). V gave up 5 bases and J gave up 1 base, with 16 bases separating them. This CDR3 is built from 16 residues. The CDR3 DNA reads as TGTGCCAGCAGCAGGACACGGGCCGTGGGCACAGATACGCAGTATTTT. Amino acid sequence: CASSRTRAVGTDTQYF. The complete variable domain, with remaining parts taken from reference TRBV13 and TRBJ2-3, reads AAGVIQSPRHLIKEKRETATLKCYPIPRHDTVYWYQQGPGQDPQFLISFYEKMQSDKGSIPDRFSAQQFSDYHSELNMSSLELGDSALYFCASSRTRAVGTDTQYFGPGTRLTVL.

A word on this clonotype: A clone one base away is much larger, so this may be a read error. The chain is built from TRBV20-1 and TRBJ1-4; D gene unclear. Germline-derived CDR1 and CDR2 are DFQATT and SNEGSKA (reference sequence). There are 13 residues in the CDR3. The CDR3 region has the DNA TGCAATGCTAGAGATCTGACTAATGAAAAACTGTTTTTT. This codes for CNARDLTNEKLFF.

This clonotype was recorded many times. The V gene is TRBV20-1, the J gene TRBJ1-1; no clear D gene. The V end was cut by 4 bases, the J end by 7 bases, with 16 bases between. The CDR3 totals 13 residues. CDR1 is DFQATT, CDR2 SNEGSKA, per germline (reference sequence). CDR3 sequence reads: CSANRDQFGEAFF. The CDR3 DNA sequence: TGCAGTGCTAACCGGGATCAATTCGGTGAAGCTTTCTTT.

With regard to this clonotype: The conserved final phenylalanine or tryptophan is absent from the CDR3, which likely points to a read error. This chain joins TRBV5-1 and TRBJ2-1; 16 nucleotides match TRBD2. The CDR3 extends over 16 amino acids. V gave up 0 bases and J gave up 7 bases; unmatched junction bases: 1. The germline gives CDR1 SGHRS, CDR2 YFSETQ. The CDR3 region has the DNA TGCGCCAGCAGCTTGGGGGGACTAGCGGGAGGGAATGAGCAGTTCCTC. Its protein product is CASSLGGLAGGNEQFL.